Listed below are T cell receptor beta chains from one sample, sequenced in a study of radiotherapy plus CTLA-4 blockade in lung cancer. Clones were sequenced by immunoSEQ multiplex PCR, and TCRdb holds only the in-frame ones, with some missing. The sample has roughly 50,000 clones; over 75% are singletons. The sample consisted of peripheral blood, taken from a patient treated with radiotherapy plus ipilimumab. These receptors originate from a human donor with non-small cell lung cancer whose response to radiotherapy plus ipilimumab could not be evaluated. CDR3s include the opening cysteine and the closing phenylalanine or tryptophan. A D gene is named only where the DNA matches it firmly. For some rows the clone size is stated as once, few or many, or as a class when expanded; others skip it.

j_gene	d_gene	v_gene	abundance	CDR3aa	CDR3nt
TRBJ2-3	TRBD2	TRBV7-2	-	CASSSGLATDTQYF	TGTGCCAGCAGCTCGGGACTAGCGACAGATACGCAGTATTTT
TRBJ2-7	-	TRBV18	once	CASSPPTGEYEQYF	TGTGCCAGCTCACCACCGACCGGGGAGTACGAGCAGTACTTC
TRBJ2-7	TRBD1	TRBV28	-	CASSFSDREMYF	TGTGCCAGCAGTTTCTCGGACAGGGAGATGTACTTC
TRBJ2-3	TRBD2	TRBV7-9	few	CASSLLAGGTDTQYF	TGTGCCAGCAGCTTGCTAGCGGGGGGCACAGATACGCAGTATTTT
TRBJ1-1	TRBD1	TRBV27	-	CASSPVDRGSEAFF	TGTGCCAGCAGTCCAGTAGACAGGGGGAGTGAAGCTTTCTTT
TRBJ2-5	-	TRBV10-2	few	CASRGHRIQETQYF	TGCGCCAGCAGAGGACACCGCATCCAAGAGACCCAGTACTTC
TRBJ2-7	TRBD1	TRBV7-2	-	CASSWGRGLSYEQYF	TGTGCCAGCAGCTGGGGCAGGGGGCTCTCCTACGAGCAGTACTTC
TRBJ2-7	TRBD1	TRBV6-6	-	CASRITRTGIHEQYF	TGTGCCAGCAGAATCACCCGGACAGGGATACACGAGCAGTACTTC
TRBJ2-2	-	TRBV9	-	CASSARGGAANTGELFF	TGTGCCAGCAGCGCCCGAGGGGGGGCCGCGAACACCGGGGAGCTGTTTTTT
TRBJ2-3	TRBD2	TRBV19	-	CATRLAAGDTQYF	TGTGCCACCAGACTAGCGGCTGGGGATACGCAGTATTTT
TRBJ2-1	-	TRBV7-2	-	CASSPGTYNHNEQFF	TGTGCCAGCAGCCCCGGGACATACAACCACAATGAGCAGTTCTTC
TRBJ1-1	-	TRBV7-9	-	CASSLNLGTPNTEAFF	TGTGCCAGCAGCTTAAATCTCGGGACACCTAACACTGAAGCTTTCTTT
TRBJ1-2	-	TRBV28	-	CASIGTGRGYGYTF	TGTGCCAGCATAGGGACTGGGAGGGGCTATGGCTACACCTTC
TRBJ2-7	TRBD1	TRBV6-5	-	CASRRDRASYEQYF	TGTGCCAGCAGGCGGGACAGGGCCTCCTACGAGCAGTACTTC
TRBJ2-2	TRBD1	TRBV6-6	-	CASTGQGLNTGELFF	TGTGCCAGCACGGGACAGGGGCTGAACACCGGGGAGCTGTTTTTT
TRBJ2-7	-	TRBV5-1	-	CASSSQTSTLEQYF	TGCGCCAGCAGCTCCCAGACTAGTACCCTCGAGCAGTACTTC
TRBJ2-7	-	TRBV5-1	-	CASSLGGLLGTYEQYF	TGCGCCAGCAGCTTGGGAGGGCTTCTGGGGACCTACGAGCAGTACTTC
TRBJ2-3	-	TRBV20-1	-	CSASGIDTQYF	TGCAGTGCTTCCGGTATAGATACGCAGTATTTT
TRBJ1-2	TRBD1	TRBV5-1	few	CASSWGDRGTYGYTF	TGCGCCAGCAGCTGGGGGGACAGGGGGACATATGGCTACACCTTC
TRBJ1-2	TRBD1	TRBV5-4	-	CASSLDRQGNYGYTF	TGTGCCAGCAGCTTGGATCGACAGGGTAATTATGGCTACACCTTC
TRBJ1-2	TRBD1	TRBV6-1	-	CASSLRTGGNRGYTF	TGTGCCAGCAGTCTTAGGACAGGGGGTAATCGCGGCTACACCTTC
TRBJ1-1	-	TRBV2	-	CASSPLAVGNTEAFF	TGTGCCAGCAGTCCCCTCGCGGTAGGGAACACTGAAGCTTTCTTT
TRBJ2-3	-	TRBV15	-	CATSRGPPGTDTQYF	TGTGCCACCAGCAGAGGTCCCCCTGGCACAGATACGCAGTATTTT
TRBJ2-7	TRBD2	TRBV4-1	-	CASSLGEGPSYEQYF	TGCGCCAGCAGCCTTGGGGAGGGGCCTTCCTACGAGCAGTACTTC
TRBJ2-5	TRBD1	TRBV2	-	CASTLDRGGETQYF	TGTGCCAGCACCCTGGACAGGGGAGGAGAGACCCAGTACTTC
TRBJ2-1	-	TRBV5-1	-	CASSSPSYNEQFF	TGCGCCAGCAGCTCTCCCTCCTACAATGAGCAGTTCTTC
TRBJ1-6	-	TRBV27	-	CASSPLDRPNNSPLHF	TGTGCCAGCAGTCCATTAGACAGGCCCAATAATTCACCCCTCCACTTT
TRBJ2-5	-	TRBV7-9	-	CASSSSGGLQETQYF	TGTGCCAGCAGCTCTAGTGGGGGACTCCAAGAGACCCAGTACTTC
TRBJ1-1	-	TRBV6-5	-	CASSITGRNTEAFF	TGTGCCAGCAGTATAACAGGGAGAAACACTGAAGCTTTCTTT
TRBJ2-1	TRBD1	TRBV25-1	-	CASSDQGQGVYNEQFF	TGTGCCAGCAGTGACCAGGGACAGGGGGTCTACAATGAGCAGTTCTTC
TRBJ2-3	TRBD1	TRBV30	-	CAWSSGTGVSHTQYF	TGTGCCTGGTCTTCCGGGACAGGGGTCTCTCATACGCAGTATTTT
TRBJ1-2	-	TRBV29-1	few	CSVTGYYGYTF	TGCAGCGTTACAGGGTACTATGGCTACACCTTC
TRBJ1-6	-	TRBV7-6	-	CASSRGQLNSPLHF	TGTGCCAGCAGTCGTGGACAACTTAATTCACCCCTCCACTTT
TRBJ2-1	TRBD1	TRBV11-3	once	CASSRDSSYNEQFF	TGTGCCAGCAGCCGGGACAGCTCCTACAATGAGCAGTTCTTC
TRBJ1-5	TRBD1	TRBV6-1	few	CATEGQIMEPQHF	TGTGCCACCGAGGGACAGATCATGGAGCCCCAGCATTTT
TRBJ1-1	TRBD1	TRBV7-9	-	CASSATGATEAFF	TGTGCCAGCAGCGCCACAGGGGCCACTGAAGCTTTCTTT
TRBJ1-2	-	TRBV11-2	-	CASQGGSTNYGYTF	TGTGCCAGCCAGGGAGGCAGCACTAACTATGGCTACACCTTC
TRBJ1-1	-	TRBV19	-	CASSIEERGTEAFF	TGTGCCAGTAGTATAGAGGAACGGGGGACTGAAGCTTTCTTT
TRBJ1-6	TRBD1	TRBV4-1	-	CASSSGTVYNSPLHF	TGCGCCAGCAGCTCCGGGACAGTCTATAATTCACCCCTCCACTTT
TRBJ2-5	-	TRBV29-1	-	CSALPVNQETQYF	TGCAGCGCCCTGCCGGTGAATCAAGAGACCCAGTACTTC
TRBJ1-2	-	TRBV10-3	-	CAISGSSEATYGYTF	TGTGCCATCAGTGGTTCAAGTGAGGCAACCTATGGCTACACCTTC
TRBJ2-5	TRBD2	TRBV5-5	once	CASSKGLAGGKETQYF	TGTGCCAGCAGCAAGGGACTAGCGGGGGGGAAAGAGACCCAGTACTTC
TRBJ1-1	-	TRBV9	-	CASSVAGGANTEAFF	TGTGCCAGCAGCGTAGCCGGGGGTGCGAACACTGAAGCTTTCTTT
TRBJ2-1	-	TRBV5-1	-	CASSLVTGSYNEQFF	TGCGCCAGCAGCTTGGTGACAGGCTCCTACAATGAGCAGTTCTTC
TRBJ1-2	-	TRBV9	once	CASSGSQADYGYTF	TGTGCCAGCAGCGGATCACAGGCGGACTATGGCTACACCTTC
TRBJ1-2	TRBD1	TRBV10-3	-	CAIREDRVDGYTF	TGTGCCATCAGGGAGGACAGGGTCGATGGCTACACCTTC
TRBJ1-5	TRBD1	TRBV10-3	-	CAISESVAQGGQPQHF	TGTGCCATCAGTGAGTCAGTCGCACAGGGGGGACAGCCCCAGCATTTT